A single sample gave rise to the 25 T cell receptor beta chains below, sequenced in a study of response to subunit inactivated influenza vaccine. Using its own MiXCR run on the RT-PCR reads, TCRdb lists one record per CDR3 protein. Here the sample spans 450,000 to 500,000 distinct CDR3 sequences, 9.5% to 12% being singletons. Sequenced here: PBMCs from blood, sampled more than 35 days after vaccination. The receptor source for this set is a man aged 50-60 years who received an inactivated influenza vaccine.

This chain uses TRBV5-1 with TRBJ2-2; tentatively, D is TRBD1 or TRBD2 (5 bases each). The CDR3 loop spans 15 amino acids. Trimming took off 4 bases at V and 6 bases at J, with 16 bases between the two ends. In germline, CDR1 is SGHRS, CDR2 YFSETQ. CDR3 protein: CASSPWDGGPGELFF. The CDR3 DNA sequence: TGCGCCAGCAGCCCCTGGGACGGTGGACCCGGGGAGCTGTTTTTT.

This clonotype was seen a few times. This chain links TRBV7-2 with TRBJ1-5; D perhaps matches TRBD1 (6 bases). The germline CDR1 and CDR2 sequences are SGHTA and FQGNSA. The V end was cut by 5 bases, the J end by 6 bases, with 14 bases between. This CDR3 spans 14 amino acids. DNA for the CDR3: TGTGCCAGCAGCCCGGGGGGGGCGAGTCAGCCCCAGCATTTT. Translated: CASSPGGASQPQHF.

The chain uses TRBV20-1 and TRBJ1-4; 9 bases are shared with TRBD1. Germline values: CDR1 DFQATT, CDR2 SNEGSKA (reference sequence). CDR3 size: 15 residues. The V and J ends lost 0 bases and 5 bases, in that order; junction bases with no gene match: 4. Here the CDR3 reads CSARDAGQGNEKLFF. In nucleotides, the CDR3 is TGCAGTGCTAGAGATGCGGGACAGGGCAATGAAAAACTGTTTTTT.

The V gene is TRBV7-2, the J gene TRBJ2-5; D gene ambiguous. The V end was cut by 1 base, the J end by 5 bases, with 14 bases between. The germline V gene encodes CDR1 SGHTA and CDR2 FQGNSA. The CDR3 is made up of 15 amino acids. Written as DNA, the CDR3 is TGTGCCAGCAGCTTAGGGAGCCCGTTGCGGGAGACCCAGTACTTC. Translation: CASSLGSPLRETQYF.

V and J are TRBV15 and TRBJ2-7, with unresolved D. Germline V gene data show CDR1 as LNHNV and CDR2 as YYDKDF (reference sequence). V lost 0 bases and J 5 bases, leaving 5 bases between the germline ends. The CDR3 spans 12 residues. For the CDR3, the DNA is TGTGCCACCAGCAGAGATACCGACGAGCAGTACTTC. Encoded protein: CATSRDTDEQYF. Based on the CDR3 plus reference TRBV15 and TRBJ2-7, the full variable domain is DAMVIQNPRYQVTQFGKPVTLSCSQTLNHNVMYWYQQKSSQAPKLLFHYYDKDFNNEADTPDNFQSRRPNTSFCFLDIRSPGLGDTAMYLCATSRDTDEQYFGPGTRLTVT.

This clonotype was seen a few times. The V call is TRBV10-3, the J call TRBJ1-1, with D unclear. CDR1 ENHRY and CDR2 SYGVKD come from the germline V gene. V was pared by 4 bases and J by 0 bases, with 12 bases between. The CDR3 consists of 15 residues. The CDR3 DNA follows: TGTGCCATCAGTGCGAGTGGAGGGATGAACACTGAAGCTTTCTTT. Translating it yields CAISASGGMNTEAFF.

This clonotype has more than one count but fewer than ten. J is TRBJ2-3 and V is TRBV19; possibly TRBD1 for D (6 bases). Germline CDR1 reads LNHDA; CDR2 reads SQIVND (reference sequence). The CDR3 runs to 15 residues. With 5 bases removed from V and 2 bases from J, the gap between germline ends came to 14 bases. The CDR3 reads CASSLRTATTDTQYF. The CDR3 DNA sequence: TGTGCCAGTAGTTTAAGGACAGCGACCACAGATACGCAGTATTTT.

The chain recombines TRBV20-1 with TRBJ1-1, with D perhaps matching TRBD1 (5 bases). The CDR3 is 12 amino acids. V lost 6 bases to trimming and J lost 4 bases, with 12 bases between them. Germline CDR1 DFQATT, CDR2 SNEGSKA (reference sequence). In DNA form, the CDR3 reads TGCAGTGCAAAGCAGGGAGGCACTGAAGCTTTCTTT. Translation gives CSAKQGGTEAFF.

This chain links TRBV6-5 with TRBJ2-7, with D possibly TRBD1 on 5 matching bases. The V end was cut by 0 bases, the J end by 4 bases, with 13 bases between. From germline, CDR1 is MNHEY and CDR2 SVGAGI. This CDR3 region has 15 residues. The CDR3 protein is CASSYSGRERYEQYF. DNA for the CDR3: TGTGCCAGCAGTTACTCGGGCAGGGAACGGTACGAGCAGTACTTC.

This clonotype was detected many times. CDR3 bases: TGTGCCAGCAGTTTTCCCCGGACAGATACGCAGTATTTT. It translates to CASSFPRTDTQYF. V and J are TRBV28 and TRBJ2-3; D is undetermined. The CDR3 has 13 residues. The V gene lost 3 bases and the J gene lost 3 bases, with 7 bases spanning the gap. Per the germline V gene, CDR1 is MDHEN and CDR2 is SYDVKM.

This clonotype appeared a few times. The chain couples TRBV11-1 to TRBJ2-5; no clear D gene. The germline V gene has CDR1 SGHAT and CDR2 FQDESV (reference sequence). The V end lost 1 base, the J end lost 4 bases, and 10 bases lay between the germline ends. The CDR3 runs 14 residues. In nucleotides, the CDR3 is TGTGCCAGCAGCTTAGAACGGAACCTAGAGACCCAGTACTTC. Protein sequence: CASSLERNLETQYF.

V is TRBV6-1 and J is TRBJ2-3; TRBD2 aligns across 9 bases. V shed 5 bases and J 3 bases; nucleotides not matched to a gene: 15. The CDR3 is 18 amino acids. Per germline, CDR1 MNHNS and CDR2 SASEGT. CDR3 residues: CASSRNYPTSGITDTQYF. The CDR3 DNA is TGTGCCAGCAGTCGGAACTACCCGACTAGCGGAATAACAGATACGCAGTATTTT.

The CDR3: CATQGSLSYEQYF. CDR3 nucleotide sequence: TGTGCCACCCAGGGGAGCTTGTCCTACGAGCAGTACTTC. This chain connects TRBV27 to TRBJ2-7, with D perhaps TRBD1 (6 bases). The CDR3 totals 13 residues. Per the germline V gene, CDR1 is MNHEY and CDR2 is SMNVEV (reference sequence). V was shortened by 10 bases and J by 1 base, with 14 bases between the two germline ends.

This clonotype was counted a few times. V and J are TRBV7-9 and TRBJ1-6; D ambiguous. Deletions cut 5 bases from V and 8 bases from J, with 16 bases between. The CDR3 extends over 15 amino acids. The V gene's germline CDR1 is SEHNR and CDR2 FQNEAQ (reference sequence). CDR3 coding DNA: TGTGCCAGCAGCCGGACTGAACGCACCGATTCACCCCTCCACTTT. Translation: CASSRTERTDSPLHF. The entire variable domain, with the rest obtained from reference TRBV7-9 and TRBJ1-6, is as follows: DTGVSQNPRHKITKRGQNVTFRCDPISEHNRLYWYRQTLGQGPEFLTYFQNEAQLEKSRLLSDRFSAERPKGSFSTLEIQRTEQGDSAMYLCASSRTERTDSPLHFGNGTRLTVT.

The chain carries TRBV4-2 and TRBJ2-5; D unresolved. Germline lookup yields CDR1 LGHNA and CDR2 YNFKEQ. The germline V and J ends were trimmed by 0 bases and 4 bases, with 9 bases remaining between them. This CDR3 has 14 amino acids. The CDR3 here is CASSQDATIETQYF. The CDR3 nucleotides are TGTGCCAGCAGCCAAGATGCCACCATAGAGACCCAGTACTTC.

The chain is built from TRBV12-3 or TRBV12-4 and TRBJ2-1, with 10 bases identical to TRBD2. After removal of 2 bases from V and 8 bases from J, the junction contained 9 bases not matched to a gene. This CDR3 has 16 amino acids. The CDR3 is CASSLSIGTSVYEQFF. DNA of the CDR3: TGTGCCAGCAGTTTAAGCATTGGGACTAGCGTCTATGAGCAGTTCTTC.

This clonotype was seen ten or more times. CDR3: CASSLPRSTDTQYF. CDR3 DNA: TGTGCCAGCAGCCTCCCTCGGAGCACAGATACGCAGTATTTT. The gene calls are TRBV5-6 and TRBJ2-3; no clear D gene. V lost 4 bases, J lost 0 bases, and 9 bases lay in between. CDR3 length: 14 residues. Per the germline V gene, CDR1 is SGHDT and CDR2 is YYEEEE. Looking up the rest from reference TRBV5-6 and TRBJ2-3 gives the full variable domain: DAGVTQSPTHLIKTRGQQVTLRCSPKSGHDTVSWYQQALGQGPQFIFQYYEEEERQRGNFPDRFSGHQFPNYSSELNVNALLLGDSALYLCASSLPRSTDTQYFGPGTRLTVL.

This clonotype was recorded at least ten times. The V call is TRBV4-3, the J call TRBJ2-2; TRBD1 might be the D (6 bases). The V gene's germline CDR1 is LGHNA and CDR2 YSLEER. CDR3 length equals 16 residues. V lost 0 bases and J 4 bases, leaving 12 bases between the germline ends. CDR3 sequence (DNA): TGCGCCAGCAGCCAAGAACCGGGACAATCCACCGGGGAGCTGTTTTTT. Residues: CASSQEPGQSTGELFF.

This clonotype was recorded a few times. CDR3 bases: TGTGCCAGCAGCCTAATGGAAGGACAGCCTCCGTACTTC. Encoded protein: CASSLMEGQPPYF. The V gene is TRBV14, the J gene TRBJ2-7; D possibly corresponds to TRBD1 (6 bases). Germline V gene data show CDR1 as SGHDN and CDR2 as FVKESK. The CDR3 consists of 13 residues. Deletions cut 4 bases from V and 12 bases from J, with 19 bases between.

In its sample, this clonotype was seen many times. The chain combines TRBV20-1 with TRBJ2-2, with 7 bases identical to TRBD1. Germline V gene sequence: CDR1 DFQATT, CDR2 SNEGSKA (reference sequence). The ends lost 6 bases at V and 0 bases at J; junction bases unmatched: 7. The CDR3 spans 15 residues. CDR3 residues: CSARGDRTNTGELFF. In DNA, the CDR3 is TGCAGTGCCCGAGGGGACAGAACGAACACCGGGGAGCTGTTTTTT.

The sample holds a few counts of this clonotype. V gene TRBV20-1 combines with J gene TRBJ2-5, with TRBD2 matching 8 bases. There are 15 residues in the CDR3. Germline V gene data show CDR1 as DFQATT and CDR2 as SNEGSKA (reference sequence). V shed 4 bases and J 4 bases; nucleotides not matched to a gene: 11. The CDR3 sequence: CSATPGSGRTETQYF. The CDR3, as DNA: TGCAGTGCTACCCCGGGAAGCGGGAGAACAGAGACCCAGTACTTC.

The rearrangement joins TRBV7-3 to TRBJ2-3; either TRBD1 or TRBD2 may fit D (6 bases each). Trimming removed 5 bases at V and 1 base at J, with 13 bases between. Germline V gene sequence: CDR1 SGHTA, CDR2 FQGTGA. The CDR3 is 15 residues long. The CDR3 sequence: CASSQWGARTDTQYF. CDR3 DNA: TGTGCCAGCAGCCAGTGGGGGGCGCGCACAGATACGCAGTATTTT.

The chain links TRBV6-5 to TRBJ2-1; 11 positions agree with TRBD2. This CDR3 has 17 residues. V shed 0 bases, J shed 4 bases, and the junction held 5 bases outside the gene matches. CDR1 is MNHEY and CDR2 is SVGAGI in the germline V gene. The CDR3 DNA follows: TGTGCCAGCAGTTACTCAACTAGCGGGGGTGATTACAATGAGCAGTTCTTC. Its protein product is CASSYSTSGGDYNEQFF.

The sample holds a few counts of this clonotype. The gene calls are TRBV5-1 and TRBJ2-7; 12 nucleotides match TRBD2. Trimming took 4 bases from V and 5 from J; bases not matched to a gene: 7. This CDR3 is 15 amino acids long. Germline V lookup: CDR1 SGHRS, CDR2 YFSETQ. The CDR3 sequence: CASSLGLAGFDEQYF. CDR3 DNA sequence: TGCGCCAGCAGCCTAGGACTAGCGGGGTTCGACGAGCAGTACTTC.

This chain connects TRBV6-5 to TRBJ2-2; perhaps TRBD1 as D (5 bases). The V and J ends lost 0 bases and 3 bases respectively, with 11 bases between them. CDR3 length: 16 amino acids. CDR1 is MNHEY, CDR2 SVGAGI, per germline. DNA of the CDR3: TGTGCCAGCAGTTACTCGCTTTTAGGGGACACCGGGGAGCTGTTTTTT. Translated, it gives CASSYSLLGDTGELFF.